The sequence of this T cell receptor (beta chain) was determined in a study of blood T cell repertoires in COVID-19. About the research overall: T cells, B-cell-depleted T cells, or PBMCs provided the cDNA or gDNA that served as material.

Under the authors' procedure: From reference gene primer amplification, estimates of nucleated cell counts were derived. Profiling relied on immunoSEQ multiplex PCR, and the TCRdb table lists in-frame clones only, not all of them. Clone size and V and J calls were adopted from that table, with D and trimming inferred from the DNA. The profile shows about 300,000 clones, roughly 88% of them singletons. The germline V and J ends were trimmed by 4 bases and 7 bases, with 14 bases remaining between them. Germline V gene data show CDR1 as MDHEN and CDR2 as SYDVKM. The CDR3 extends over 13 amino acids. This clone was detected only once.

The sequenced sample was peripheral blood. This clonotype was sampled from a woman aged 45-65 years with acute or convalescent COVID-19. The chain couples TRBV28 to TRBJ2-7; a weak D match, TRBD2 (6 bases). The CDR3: CASSSPGVGEQYF. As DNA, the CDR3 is TGTGCCAGCAGTTCGCCGGGGGTCGGGGAGCAGTACTTC.